This T cell receptor beta chain was found in a study of OX40 agonist ivuxolimab in advanced cancers. Turning to the overall study: The costimulatory receptor OX40 (CD134) was targeted by ivuxolimab, a fully human IgG2 agonistic monoclonal antibody. Intravenous ivuxolimab was administered to patients every 2 weeks at six dose levels: 0.01, 0.1, 0.3, 1.5, 3 and 10 mg/kg. Of the roughly 52 patients in dose escalation, about 20 had hepatocellular carcinoma, some 15 had melanoma, 9 had renal cell carcinoma and 9 had head and neck cancer. In the dose-escalation cohort, 65% to 85% of patients were male, and the mean age was roughly 60 years with a range of roughly 23 to 79. Prior anti-PD-1, anti-PD-L1 or anti-CTLA-4 therapy was permitted, and checkpoint inhibitors had been received by more than 35% of dose-escalation patients. Partial responses occurred in three dose-escalation patients: two with cutaneous melanoma and one with hepatocellular carcinoma. Peripheral TCRbeta sequencing was intended to test whether TCR sequence diversity was altered and clonal T-cell expansion was caused by ivuxolimab. The paper describes the monotherapy dose-escalation part (N of about 52 patients) of the phase I trial of ivuxolimab.

The trial excluded patients who had a history of autoimmune disease or who were on systemic immunosuppression. Peripheral blood for TCR sequencing was drawn from every dose cohort at baseline, at cycle 4 day 1 and at cycle 7 day 1. The samples were taken from a phase I, first-in-human, multicenter, open-label dose-escalation trial of ivuxolimab. The trial enrolled adults with locally advanced or metastatic head and neck squamous cell, hepatocellular, melanoma or renal cell carcinoma. Before TCR sequencing, CD4+ and CD8+ T cells were separately sorted from peripheral blood. In its sample, this clone was seen once. Its antigen is not yet known. Base qualities are not provided; no much larger clone lies one nucleotide away. Genomic DNA was extracted from sorted cells for sequencing of the TCRbeta CDR3 region. The immunoSEQ Assay was used for sequencing of TCRbeta CDR3 regions. In TCRdb, the immuneACCESS table is reduced to in-frame sequences with V and J assigned. These tables do not hold every clone; where another copy was compared, an unresolved V gene accounts for under half, and the others remain unexplained. Counted in this sample were about 16,000 clones; about 85% of them appeared once. The ten biggest clones cover approximately 13% of the sample.

Summary of the overall study and its limitations: Which antigens the clonally expanded peripheral T cells were specific for was not determined. Partial responders in the 0.1-3.0 mg/kg groups had among the lowest normalized peripheral clonal expansion, especially among CD8+ T cells. Low levels of normalized T-cell clonal expansion were also shown by some nonresponding patients. After ivuxolimab, CD8+ T cells had more expanded clones than CD4+ T cells on average. At doses of 0.1 to 3.0 mg/kg, clonal expansion of both CD4+ and CD8+ T cells in blood was seen between baseline and week 6.

The germline V gene encodes CDR1 MNHNY and CDR2 SVGAGI (reference sequence). Its CDR3 holds 15 amino acids, cysteine through phenylalanine. Of the read, only the CDR3 DNA is kept; its 45 bases are in frame from base 1. V is cut by 6 bases and J by 0 bases, and the space between the germline ends is 11 bases. The clonotype originates from an adult with an advanced solid tumor such as melanoma, head and neck, liver or kidney cancer. The rearrangement joined TRBV6-6 to TRBJ2-2; the D gene cannot be named for sure. Sequencing used CD4+ or CD8+ T cells sorted from blood, obtained in a trial of the OX40 agonist ivuxolimab. The nucleotides are TGTGCCAGCAGGCCATTTGCTGCGAACACCGGGGAGCTGTTTTTT. Translated, this gives CASRPFAANTGELFF.